This T cell receptor beta chain was documented in a study of T cells in Graves' hyperthyroidism and ophthalmopathy (dated by TCRdb to between 2018 and 2021). Study-level background: Peripheral blood samples were taken at initial diagnosis, before any treatment was given. A discovery cohort of around 100 patients, roughly 45 with Graves' ophthalmopathy and about 58 with stable Graves' hyperthyroidism, was used to find distinguishing TCR V-J signatures. Whether ophthalmopathy could be predicted prospectively was tested in an independent validation cohort made up of approximately 19 hyperthyroidism patients plus 17 patients who later progressed to ophthalmopathy. The 75 to 100 discovery patients were divided at random into training and test sets in a 7:3 ratio. Thyroid tissue and blood T-cell repertoires from about six Graves' hyperthyroidism patients were also compared in the study. Following sampling, methimazole starting at 30 mg daily was given to hyperthyroidism patients, and high-dose intravenous methylprednisolone was given to ophthalmopathy patients. The paper describes TCR Vbeta CDR3 sequencing of some 130 peripheral blood samples, made up of roughly 45 ophthalmopathy patients, 70 to 75 hyperthyroidism patients and 17 progressor patients.

Ophthalmopathy patients had moderately to severely active disease, Clinical Activity Score of at least 3, NOSPECS grade of at least 4, and duration under 3 months. Any patient with an uncontrolled infection, another autoimmune disease, pregnancy or lactation was excluded. Clinical symptoms, serum thyroxine and TRAb, thyroid ultrasound, and orbital computed tomography formed the basis for the diagnoses. PBMCs were isolated from about 9.1 ml of fresh peripheral blood by Ficoll-Paque density gradient centrifugation. Total RNA was extracted with Trizol reagent, and quality was checked on an Agilent 2100 Bioanalyzer. The CDR3 holds 16 amino acids from the cysteine to the phenylalanine. Of the read, only the CDR3 DNA is kept; its 48 bases are in frame from base 1. Based on the germline V gene, the CDR1 and CDR2 sequences are SGHDT and YYEEEE. V is pruned by 3 bases and J by 3 bases, leaving 7 bases of the junction without a gene match.

Study-level results and caveats: In validation, the model predicted progression to ophthalmopathy with 55% to 71% sensitivity and approximately 78% specificity, a median of 6.5 months before onset. Most expanded thyroid clonotypes (frequency above 0.001) were also detected in blood, suggesting blood repertoires may reflect thyroid immune responses. In cross-validation, a model built on a 13 V-J signature told ophthalmopathy apart from stable hyperthyroidism with roughly 87% sensitivity and roughly 82% specificity, and in testing the same model reached 80%/75%. No statistical method was used to fix the sample size in advance, and group allocation was not hidden from the investigators.

TCR beta CDR3 regions were amplified from RNA transcripts. For the first round of RT-PCR on the TCR CDR3, the HTBI primer set was used together with the Qiagen OneStep RT-PCR kit. The libraries were constructed in a second round of multiplex PCR and then size-selected and purified. Libraries were sequenced paired-end with 100 bp reads on an Illumina HiSeq2000. In the paper's pipeline: SOAPnuke was used to process the raw data, throwing out any read that contained adapters or uncalled bases, had a mean Phred below 15, or lacked an exact constant-primer or identifier match. High-quality paired reads were merged using COPE v1.2.5, and each unique nucleotide sequence was defined as a clonotype. MiTCR v1.1 was used to align clonotypes to the IMGT TRBV, TRBD and TRBJ reference segments. Only V-J combinations with frequency above 0.0001, covering 99% to 99.2% of repertoires, were analysed. The TCS score was defined as the ratio of F50 (clonal expansion) to E x V (chaos), calculated using BLOSUM62-based TCRdist between CDR3 peptides within each V-J. Welch's t-statistics and random forest reduced roughly 530 V-J features to about 12, which were used in a naive Bayes classifier (R e1071). In-frame beta chains were kept once TCRdb had trimmed the public reads at Q25 with fastp and called clones with MiXCR. Every entry covers one CDR3 protein and lists the most common genes and DNA from its rows. TCRdb assigned the V and J calls; the authors' analysis was not used. Present in this sample are some 350,000 distinct CDR3 sequences, around 13% of which were seen just once. The ten most abundant clones make up 34% of the sample.

Worth noting for this clonotype: Its cognate antigen has yet to be identified. Base qualities are not recorded, but no much larger clone differs from it by a single base.

The chain is made from TRBV5-6 and TRBJ2-7, with 12 middle bases fitting TRBD2. Sequencing was carried out using blood. The clonotype comes from a woman aged 40 to 55 with Graves' ophthalmopathy. Here the CDR3 is given as CASSWGRTSGIYEQYF. The DNA is as follows: TGTGCCAGCAGCTGGGGACGGACTAGCGGGATCTACGAGCAGTACTTC.